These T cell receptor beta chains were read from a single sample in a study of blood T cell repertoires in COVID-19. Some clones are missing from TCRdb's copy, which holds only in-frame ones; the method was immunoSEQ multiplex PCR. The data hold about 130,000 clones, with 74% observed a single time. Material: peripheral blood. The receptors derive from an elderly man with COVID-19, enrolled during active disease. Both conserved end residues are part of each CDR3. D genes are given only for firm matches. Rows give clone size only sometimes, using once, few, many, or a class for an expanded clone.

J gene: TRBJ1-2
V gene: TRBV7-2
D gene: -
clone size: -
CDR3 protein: CASSYGGGVDYTF
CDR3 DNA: TGTGCCAGCAGCTACGGAGGAGGGGTCGACTACACCTTC

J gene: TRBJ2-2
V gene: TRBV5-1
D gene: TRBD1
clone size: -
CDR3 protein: CASSLQGASTGELFF
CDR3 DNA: TGCGCCAGCAGCTTGCAGGGGGCAAGCACCGGGGAGCTGTTTTTT

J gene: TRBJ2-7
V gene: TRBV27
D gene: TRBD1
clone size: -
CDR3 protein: CASGLQGAYEQYF
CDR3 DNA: TGTGCCAGCGGTCTACAGGGGGCCTACGAGCAGTACTTC

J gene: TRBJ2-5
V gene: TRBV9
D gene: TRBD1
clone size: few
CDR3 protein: CASSSWDRDLQETQYF
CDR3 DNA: TGTGCCAGCAGCTCTTGGGACAGGGATCTCCAAGAGACCCAGTACTTC

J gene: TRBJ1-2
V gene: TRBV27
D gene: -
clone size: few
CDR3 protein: CASSWNRNYGYTF
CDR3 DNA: TGTGCCAGCAGTTGGAACAGAAACTATGGCTACACCTTC

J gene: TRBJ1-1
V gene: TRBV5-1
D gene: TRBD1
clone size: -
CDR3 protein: CASRADRVNTEAFF
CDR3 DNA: TGCGCCAGCAGGGCGGACAGGGTGAACACTGAAGCTTTCTTT

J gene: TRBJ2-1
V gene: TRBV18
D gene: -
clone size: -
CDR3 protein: CASSPYTISYNEQFF
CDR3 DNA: TGTGCCAGCTCACCATACACCATCTCCTACAATGAGCAGTTCTTC

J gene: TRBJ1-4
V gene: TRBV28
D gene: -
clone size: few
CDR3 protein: CASRRGLRTNEKLFF
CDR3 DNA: TGTGCCAGCAGAAGGGGTTTGAGGACTAATGAAAAACTGTTTTTT

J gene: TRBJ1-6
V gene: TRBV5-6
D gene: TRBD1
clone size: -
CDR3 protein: CASSLDRGRGSYNSPLHF
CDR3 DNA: TGTGCCAGCAGCTTGGACAGGGGGCGAGGTTCCTATAATTCACCCCTCCACTTT

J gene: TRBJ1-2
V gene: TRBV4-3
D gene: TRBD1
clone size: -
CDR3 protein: CASSRGQGRSYTF
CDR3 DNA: TGCGCCAGCAGCCGGGGACAGGGTAGAAGCTACACCTTC

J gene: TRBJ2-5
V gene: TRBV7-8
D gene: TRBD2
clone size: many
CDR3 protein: CASSWGLQETQYF
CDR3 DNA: TGTGCCAGCAGCTGGGGACTACAAGAGACCCAGTACTTC

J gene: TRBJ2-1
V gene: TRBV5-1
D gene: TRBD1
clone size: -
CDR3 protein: CASSLARDRYNEQFF
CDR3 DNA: TGCGCCAGCAGCTTGGCTCGGGACAGATACAATGAGCAGTTCTTC

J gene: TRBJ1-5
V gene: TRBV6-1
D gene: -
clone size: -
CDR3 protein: CASSEAPVGARQPQHF
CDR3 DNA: TGTGCCAGCAGTGAAGCACCAGTAGGGGCGCGGCAGCCCCAGCATTTT

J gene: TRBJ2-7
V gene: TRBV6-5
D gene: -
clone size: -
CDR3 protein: CASSRRDYYEQYF
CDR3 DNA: TGTGCCAGCAGCCGGCGAGACTACTACGAGCAGTACTTC

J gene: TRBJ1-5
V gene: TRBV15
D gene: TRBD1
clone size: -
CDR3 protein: CATSSPGQGFNQPQHF
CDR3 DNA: TGTGCCACCAGCAGCCCGGGACAGGGGTTCAATCAGCCCCAGCATTTT

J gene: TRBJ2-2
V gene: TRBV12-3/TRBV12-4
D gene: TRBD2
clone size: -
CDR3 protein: CASRGETGELFF
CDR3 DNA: TGTGCCAGCCGGGGGGAGACCGGGGAGCTGTTTTTT

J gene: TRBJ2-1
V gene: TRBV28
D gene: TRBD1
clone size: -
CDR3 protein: CASSFPDRGQWSEQFF
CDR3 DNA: TGTGCCAGCAGTTTTCCCGACAGGGGGCAATGGAGTGAGCAGTTCTTC

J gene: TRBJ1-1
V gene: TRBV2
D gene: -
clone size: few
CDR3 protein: CASRETQGGNTEAFF
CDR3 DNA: TGTGCCAGCAGGGAGACACAGGGCGGGAACACTGAAGCTTTCTTT

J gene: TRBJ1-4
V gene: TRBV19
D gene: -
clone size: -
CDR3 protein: CASSRGGNEKLFF
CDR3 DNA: TGTGCCAGTAGTCGGGGAGGTAATGAAAAACTGTTTTTT

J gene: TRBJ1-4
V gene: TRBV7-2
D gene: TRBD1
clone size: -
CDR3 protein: CASSLLAGTGGVEKLFF
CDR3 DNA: TGTGCCAGCAGCTTACTAGCTGGGACAGGGGGCGTTGAAAAACTGTTTTTT